These T cell receptor beta chains were read from a single sample in a study of metastatic and nonmetastatic thyroid tumors. TCRdb re-clonotyped the PCR reads via MiXCR. The data hold 42,000 or so clones, with approximately 17% observed a single time. Sequencing used tumor tissue. The receptor set was obtained from a female donor with papillary thyroid cancer or a benign thyroid nodule (not recorded which). Some clones in this sample may be carry-over from other donors' samples. CDR3s include the opening cysteine and the closing phenylalanine or tryptophan. The D gene is left open where the match is weak. Rows give clone size only sometimes, using once, few, many, or a class for an expanded clone.

v_call	d_call	j_call	clone_size	cdr3_aa	cdr3_nt
TRBV30	.	TRBJ1-3	many	CAWSKGSSGNTIYF	TGTGCCTGGAGTAAGGGCAGCTCTGGAAACACCATATATTTT
TRBV19	TRBD2	TRBJ2-5	many	CASSIGLAGPQETQYF	TGTGCCAGTAGTATTGGTCTAGCGGGGCCCCAAGAGACCCAGTACTTC
TRBV3-1	.	TRBJ1-6	.	CASSQVWEGGSPLHF	TGTGCCAGCAGCCAAGTTTGGGAAGGGGGATCACCCCTCCACTTT
TRBV9	TRBD2	TRBJ2-3	many	CASSASSGRAQTDTQYF	TGTGCCAGCAGCGCCTCTAGCGGGAGGGCCCAGACAGATACGCAGTATTTT
TRBV19	.	TRBJ2-7	many	CASSIDRNYEQYF	TGTGCCAGTAGTATTGACAGAAACTACGAGCAGTACTTC
TRBV28	TRBD2	TRBJ2-7	few	CASSTSTSGRVYEQYF	TGTGCCAGCAGTACCAGTACTAGCGGTAGGGTCTACGAGCAGTACTTC
TRBV11-3	TRBD2	TRBJ2-1	many	CASSLTSGRAGEQFF	TGTGCCAGCAGCTTGACTAGCGGGAGGGCCGGTGAGCAGTTCTTC
TRBV7-3	.	TRBJ2-6	many	CASRLEGRYGANVLTF	TGTGCCAGCAGATTAGAAGGGCGGTATGGGGCCAACGTCCTGACTTTC
TRBV18	TRBD1	TRBJ2-3	once	CASSPWTGGIDTQYF	TGTGCCAGCTCACCCTGGACAGGGGGAATAGATACGCAGTATTTT
TRBV6-1	.	TRBJ2-7	many	CATPREGSYEQYF	TGTGCCACCCCCAGGGAAGGGTCCTACGAGCAGTACTTC
TRBV11-2	TRBD2	TRBJ2-2	.	CASSVIREGTGELFF	TGTGCCAGCAGCGTCATCAGGGAGGGGACCGGGGAGCTGTTTTTT
TRBV6-2/TRBV6-3	TRBD2	TRBJ2-1	many	CASNPPPPRGGPYEQFF	TGTGCCAGCAATCCCCCGCCCCCGCGGGGGGGCCCCTATGAGCAGTTCTTC
TRBV9	.	TRBJ2-1	many	CASSTLGSGANEQFF	TGTGCCAGCAGCACGCTCGGGAGTGGGGCGAATGAGCAGTTCTTC
TRBV11-3	.	TRBJ1-1	few	CASSLPGRTSTEAFF	TGTGCCAGCAGCCTACCCGGACGGACGAGCACTGAAGCTTTCTTT
TRBV12-3/TRBV12-4	TRBD1	TRBJ2-1	many	CASSLAQGAYNEQFF	TGTGCCAGCAGTTTAGCTCAGGGGGCTTACAATGAGCAGTTCTTC
TRBV9	.	TRBJ2-1	many	CASSTTSEQFF	TGTGCCAGCAGCACCACGAGTGAGCAGTTCTTC
TRBV7-2	.	TRBJ1-2	.	CASSFGSGSYGYTF	TGTGCCAGCAGCTTTGGGTCAGGCTCCTATGGCTACACCTTC
TRBV19	.	TRBJ2-7	many	CASRWTVSSYEQYF	TGTGCCAGTAGGTGGACGGTGAGCTCCTACGAGCAGTACTTC
TRBV6-2/TRBV6-3	.	TRBJ2-7	many	CASSTAVAGGIYEQYF	TGTGCCAGCAGTACTGCGGTGGCAGGGGGGATCTACGAGCAGTACTTC
TRBV19	.	TRBJ1-1	large	CASSIWGNTEAFF	TGTGCCAGTAGTATTTGGGGGAACACTGAAGCTTTCTTT
TRBV7-3	.	TRBJ2-7	many	CASSPGSGEQYF	TGTGCCAGCAGTCCCGGGTCGGGCGAGCAGTACTTC
TRBV6-2/TRBV6-3	.	TRBJ2-5	few	CASRRGGGLQETQYF	TGTGCCAGCAGGAGGGGAGGGGGCCTACAAGAGACCCAGTACTTC
TRBV24-1	.	TRBJ2-7	medium-sized	CATSDSPPRYEQYF	TGTGCCACCAGTGATTCCCCTCCCCGCTACGAGCAGTACTTC
TRBV20-1	.	TRBJ2-7	many	CSARDAWQGNYEQYF	TGCAGTGCTAGAGATGCCTGGCAGGGGAACTACGAGCAGTACTTC
TRBV7-8	.	TRBJ2-7	many	CASSFRRNSYEQYF	TGTGCCAGCAGCTTCCGAAGGAACTCCTACGAGCAGTACTTC
TRBV5-6	TRBD2	TRBJ2-2	few	CASSFLAGENTGELFF	TGTGCCAGCAGCTTTCTAGCGGGAGAGAACACCGGGGAGCTGTTTTTT
TRBV5-6	.	TRBJ2-1	many	CASSVGGIVYNEQFF	TGTGCCAGCAGCGTGGGGGGTATAGTCTACAATGAGCAGTTCTTC
TRBV5-1	TRBD2	TRBJ2-7	many	CASRLAGSYEQYF	TGCGCCAGCAGACTAGCGGGCTCCTACGAGCAGTACTTC
TRBV20-1	.	TRBJ2-5	many	CSASSRETQYF	TGCAGTGCTAGTTCGAGAGAGACCCAGTACTTC
TRBV30	.	TRBJ2-5	.	CAWSVAETQYF	TGTGCCTGGAGTGTAGCAGAGACCCAGTACTTC
TRBV6-1	TRBD1	TRBJ1-2	medium-sized	CASSPEGAREMGYTF	TGTGCCAGCAGTCCCGAGGGGGCACGGGAGATGGGCTACACCTTC
TRBV28	.	TRBJ2-1	.	CASSKQPKEQFF	TGTGCCAGCAGTAAACAGCCAAAAGAGCAGTTCTTC
TRBV20-1	.	TRBJ2-3	.	CSARSIGGEDTQYF	TGCAGTGCTAGAAGCATCGGAGGTGAAGATACGCAGTATTTT
TRBV4-1	.	TRBJ2-2	few	CASSQARGDTGELFF	TGCGCCAGCAGCCAAGCCAGGGGTGACACCGGGGAGCTGTTTTTT
TRBV19	.	TRBJ2-7	few	CASSPRAVYQQYF	TGTGCCAGTAGTCCCCGGGCAGTATACCAGCAGTACTTC
TRBV20-1	.	TRBJ1-2	.	CSADRALSKGVYTF	TGCAGTGCCGATCGTGCCCTCTCGAAGGGTGTCTACACCTTC
TRBV20-1	.	TRBJ1-2	.	CSARDPGVDYGYTF	TGCAGTGCTAGAGATCCAGGGGTCGACTATGGCTACACCTTC
TRBV20-1	TRBD1	TRBJ2-7	few	CSARDPLGQGAGEQYF	TGCAGTGCTAGAGATCCTCTCGGACAGGGGGCGGGGGAGCAGTACTTC
TRBV11-2	.	TRBJ1-2	.	CASSPGSGGYGCTF	TGTGCCAGCAGCCCGGGGTCCGGTGGCTATGGCTGCACCTTC
TRBV9	.	TRBJ1-1	many	CASSVDPIKGTEAFF	TGTGCCAGCAGCGTAGATCCCATCAAGGGGACTGAAGCTTTCTTT
TRBV5-1	.	TRBJ2-3	many	CASSVHTDTQYF	TGCGCCAGCAGCGTTCACACAGATACGCAGTATTTT
TRBV6-1	TRBD1	TRBJ1-2	many	CASSWDRGDGYTF	TGTGCCAGCAGCTGGGACAGGGGAGATGGCTACACCTTC
TRBV30	.	TRBJ1-5	many	CAWSGPGGSNQPQHF	TGTGCCTGGAGTGGGCCCGGGGGGAGCAATCAGCCCCAGCATTTT
TRBV6-1	.	TRBJ2-2	few	CASSPWMGRAGELFF	TGTGCCAGCAGTCCTTGGATGGGGCGCGCCGGGGAGCTGTTTTTT
TRBV6-1	.	TRBJ1-2	many	CASSDQGLLGYTF	TGTGCCAGCAGTGATCAGGGGTTGCTGGGCTACACCTTC
TRBV2	.	TRBJ1-6	few	CASSEWSPFNSPLHF	TGTGCCAGCAGTGAGTGGTCACCTTTTAATTCACCCCTCCACTTT
TRBV24-1	.	TRBJ2-5	many	CATSVTAGETQYF	TGTGCCACCAGTGTCACGGCGGGGGAGACCCAGTACTTC
TRBV20-1	.	TRBJ2-7	.	CSARASTIGRFYEQYF	TGCAGTGCTAGAGCTTCGACTATCGGGAGATTCTACGAGCAGTACTTC
TRBV6-1	TRBD1	TRBJ2-2	few	CASSSTGDTGELFF	TGTGCCAGCAGTTCTACAGGGGACACCGGGGAGCTGTTTTTT
TRBV5-1	.	TRBJ2-3	once	CASTEANRDTQYF	TGCGCCAGCACCGAAGCAAACCGAGATACGCAGTATTTT
TRBV11-2	TRBD1	TRBJ2-5	many	CASSSIGQGGKETQYF	TGTGCCAGCAGCTCAATAGGACAGGGGGGAAAAGAGACCCAGTACTTC
TRBV6-1	.	TRBJ1-3	large	CASRRDNSGNTIYF	TGTGCCAGCAGGAGGGACAACTCTGGAAACACCATATATTTT
TRBV24-1	.	TRBJ1-1	many	CATKGEGRKSEAFF	TGTGCCACCAAGGGGGAGGGAAGGAAATCTGAAGCTTTCTTT